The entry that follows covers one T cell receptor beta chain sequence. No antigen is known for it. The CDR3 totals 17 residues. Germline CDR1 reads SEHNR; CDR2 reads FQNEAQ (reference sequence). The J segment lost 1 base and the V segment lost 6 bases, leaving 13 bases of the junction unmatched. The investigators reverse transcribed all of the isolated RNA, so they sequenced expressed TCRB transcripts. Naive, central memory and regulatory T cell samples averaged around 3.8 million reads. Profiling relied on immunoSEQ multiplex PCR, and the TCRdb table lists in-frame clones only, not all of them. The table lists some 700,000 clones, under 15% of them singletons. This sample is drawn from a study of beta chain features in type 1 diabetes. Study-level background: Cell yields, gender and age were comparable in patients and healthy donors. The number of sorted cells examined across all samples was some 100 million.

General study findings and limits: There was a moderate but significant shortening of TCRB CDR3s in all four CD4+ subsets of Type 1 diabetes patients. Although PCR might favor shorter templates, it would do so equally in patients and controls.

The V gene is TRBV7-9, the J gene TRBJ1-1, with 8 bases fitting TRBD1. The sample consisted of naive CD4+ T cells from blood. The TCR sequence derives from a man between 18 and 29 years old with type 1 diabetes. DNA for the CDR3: TGTGCCAGCAGGCCAGGGACTTCAGGGGGCAGGAACACTGAAGCTTTCTTT. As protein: CASRPGTSGGRNTEAFF. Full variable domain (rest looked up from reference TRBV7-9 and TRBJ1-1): DTGVSQNPRHKITKRGQNVTFRCDPISEHNRLYWYRQTLGQGPEFLTYFQNEAQLEKSRLLSDRFSAERPKGSFSTLEIQRTEQGDSAMYLCASRPGTSGGRNTEAFFGQGTRLTVV.